The rows below give T cell receptor beta chains drawn from one sample of a study of blood T cell repertoires in COVID-19. Here immunoSEQ multiplex PCR was the method, and the copy in TCRdb shows in-frame clones only, minus some. The sample has 150,000 to 200,000 clones, approximately 86% seen once. The sequenced sample consisted of peripheral blood. The receptors derive from a man between 18 and 35 years old with acute or convalescent COVID-19. The CDR3 runs from the conserved cysteine through the conserved F or W. D genes are given only for firm matches. Clone size is given for some rows only: seen once, a few or many times, or a class if the clone is expanded.

DNA	CDR3	D	size	V	J
TGTGCCAGTAGCAGGGGGAGCACTGAAGCTTTCTTT	CASSRGSTEAFF	TRBD1	NA	TRBV25-1	TRBJ1-1
TGTGCCAGCTCCGATAAATCGACTAGCGGGATTAGCACAGATACGCAGTATTTT	CASSDKSTSGISTDTQYF	TRBD2	NA	TRBV18	TRBJ2-3
TGTGCCTGGAGTGTACGTGACATCCGCAATCAGCCCCAGCATTTT	CAWSVRDIRNQPQHF	NA	NA	TRBV30	TRBJ1-5
TGTGCCAGCAGACCCTTCCAGGGGGCGGCTGGCTACACCTTC	CASRPFQGAAGYTF	TRBD1	NA	TRBV3-1/TRBV3-2	TRBJ1-2
TGTGCCAGCACCCCGAGGGTCCCCACCGGGGAGCTGTTTTTT	CASTPRVPTGELFF	NA	NA	TRBV3-1/TRBV3-2	TRBJ2-2
TGTGCCAGCAGCTTGGAGCGCTATGGCTACACCTTC	CASSLERYGYTF	NA	NA	TRBV5-8	TRBJ1-2
TGTGCCAGCAGTCCGTATCGACAGGGACTCTCCTACAATGAGCAGTTCTTC	CASSPYRQGLSYNEQFF	NA	NA	TRBV28	TRBJ2-1
TGTGCCAGCAGCTTGGGCAGCAGCACTGAAGCTTTCTTT	CASSLGSSTEAFF	NA	NA	TRBV7-9	TRBJ1-1
TGCGCCAGCAGTTCCCAGGGGCCTGAAGGCTACACCTTC	CASSSQGPEGYTF	NA	NA	TRBV10-2	TRBJ1-2
TGTGCCAGCAGTTTCTTCAGGGATTCTGGCTACACCTTC	CASSFFRDSGYTF	NA	NA	TRBV12-3/TRBV12-4	TRBJ1-2
TGTGCCAGCAGCTTACAGGAGGACTCACCCCTCCACTTT	CASSLQEDSPLHF	NA	NA	TRBV7-9	TRBJ1-6
TGTGCCAGCAGCCCCCGGGGACTAGCGGGGGGAATGGAGACCCAGTACTTC	CASSPRGLAGGMETQYF	TRBD2	NA	TRBV7-3	TRBJ2-5
TGTGCCAGCAGCTTCGGACTAGCGGGGGGGCCGACAGATACGCAGTATTTT	CASSFGLAGGPTDTQYF	TRBD2	NA	TRBV7-8	TRBJ2-3
TGTGCCAGCAGTGACCCCGACAGGGGGCGCCGGACTCGACCCTACGAGCAGTACTTC	CASSDPDRGRRTRPYEQYF	TRBD1	NA	TRBV2	TRBJ2-7
TGTGCCAGCAGCCGCGGATGGCAGGGGACAGATACGCAGTATTTT	CASSRGWQGTDTQYF	NA	NA	TRBV3-1/TRBV3-2	TRBJ2-3
TGTGCCAGCAGCTTAGCCGGACAGGGGAACTATGGCTACACCTTC	CASSLAGQGNYGYTF	TRBD1	once	TRBV7-9	TRBJ1-2
TGTGCCAGCAGGTTGTACAGGGGGAATGAACAGTTCTTC	CASRLYRGNEQFF	TRBD1	NA	TRBV5-8	TRBJ2-1
TGTGCCAGCAGCAACAAGGGGGCCAACACCGGGGAGCTGTTTTTT	CASSNKGANTGELFF	TRBD1	once	TRBV7-9	TRBJ2-2
TGTGCCAGCAGCCAACAGGGGGCATCAGATACGCAGTATTTT	CASSQQGASDTQYF	TRBD1	NA	TRBV7-2	TRBJ2-3
TGTGCCAGTAGTATTGGGGCGGCGGGGGCCAACGTCCTGACTTTC	CASSIGAAGANVLTF	NA	NA	TRBV19	TRBJ2-6
TGTGCCATCAGTGAGTATGTCCGTCAGGCCCAGCATTTT	CAISEYVRQAQHF	NA	once	TRBV10-3	TRBJ1-5
TGTGCCAGCAGGGCCCAGGGTGCTAATTCACCCCTCCACTTT	CASRAQGANSPLHF	NA	NA	TRBV2	TRBJ1-6
TGTGCCAGCAGCTTGACCAGGGACACTGAAGCTTTCTTT	CASSLTRDTEAFF	NA	NA	TRBV7-3	TRBJ1-1
TGTGCCAGCAGTTACAGCGGCCTCCCCTCCTACAATGAGCAGTTCTTC	CASSYSGLPSYNEQFF	NA	NA	TRBV6-5	TRBJ2-1
TGTGCCAGTAGTATCTGGGAGGGGTCAGAGACCCAGTACTTC	CASSIWEGSETQYF	TRBD2	NA	TRBV19	TRBJ2-5
TGTGCCAGCAGCCGGAACACCGGGGAGCTGTTTTTT	CASSRNTGELFF	NA	NA	TRBV7-7	TRBJ2-2
TGTGCCACCAGAACAGGGGGTGTCAACGAGCAGTACTTC	CATRTGGVNEQYF	TRBD1	NA	TRBV24-1	TRBJ2-7
TGTGCCAGCAGCTCCATCACAGATACGCAGTATTTT	CASSSITDTQYF	NA	few	TRBV7-9	TRBJ2-3
TGTGCCAGCAGCCTTGCGGGGCTGAACACTGAAGCTTTCTTT	CASSLAGLNTEAFF	NA	NA	TRBV14	TRBJ1-1
TGTGCCACTAGAGACAGGGCCGGGGAGCTGTTTTTT	CATRDRAGELFF	TRBD1	NA	TRBV24-1	TRBJ2-2
TGTGCCACCAGTGATTCACAGCTCAATCAGCCCCAGCATTTT	CATSDSQLNQPQHF	NA	NA	TRBV24-1	TRBJ1-5
TGTGCCAGCTCACCAATGTTGGGAGTCTACGAGCAGTACTTC	CASSPMLGVYEQYF	NA	NA	TRBV18	TRBJ2-7
TGTGCCAGTAGTATGGGGGGGCTCCAAGAGACCCAGTACTTC	CASSMGGLQETQYF	NA	NA	TRBV19	TRBJ2-5
TGCGCCAGCAGTTCCGGGACAGGGATCTACGAGCAGTACTTC	CASSSGTGIYEQYF	TRBD1	NA	TRBV10-2	TRBJ2-7
TGTGCCAGCAACCGGGACAGGGGTCAAAAACTGTTTTTT	CASNRDRGQKLFF	TRBD1	NA	TRBV2	TRBJ1-4
TGTGCCAGCTCACCCCAGGACAGGGCCTTGAGTGAAGCTTTCTTT	CASSPQDRALSEAFF	TRBD1	NA	TRBV18	TRBJ1-1
TGTGCCAGCAGCGGAGGGGGGGCCGCCTACAATGAGCAGTTCTTC	CASSGGGAAYNEQFF	NA	NA	TRBV9	TRBJ2-1